This TCR beta chain was observed in a study of a mutant IDH1 vaccine in newly diagnosed glioma. About the research overall: Treated patients had a mean age of 40.4 years and a roughly 60% male, around 40% female split. Most had both radiotherapy and temozolomide beforehand; others had only one. Weeks 35 and 47 hosted visits V12 and V13, respectively.

TCRdb keeps only in-frame clones here, not all; method: immunoSEQ multiplex PCR. Of about 27,000 clones in the sample, over 65% are singletons; the top ten hold 30% to 35%. General observations from the study: Pseudoprogression seemingly bore no relation to changes in top peripheral T cell clonotypes.

As for this clone: Its cognate antigen is unknown.

CDR1 and CDR2 from the germline V gene are SEHNR and FQNEAQ (reference sequence). CDR3 length: 13 amino acids. Trimming stripped 5 bases from V and 1 base from J, with 6 bases between. Time point here: week 35, safety follow-up. It was 300 ug of mutant IDH1 20-mer peptide that made up each vaccine dose, given with topical imiquimod. The receptor's source is a man aged 30 to 45 with glioma. The gene calls are TRBV7-9 and TRBJ1-5; D remains unclear. Sequencing used PBMCs, obtained from a glioma patient whose treatment included an IDH1 peptide vaccine. The CDR3 region has the DNA TGTGCCAGCAGCCGGAGCAGCAATCAGCCCCAGCATTTT. Translation: CASSRSSNQPQHF.